The 27 T cell receptor beta chains listed next were all sequenced from one sample in a study of cytomegalovirus exposure and HLA in healthy donors. PCR was performed using 60 Vbeta and 13 Jbeta primers. Sequencing was performed with immunoSEQ multiplex PCR; in TCRdb, only in-frame clones are kept and a portion is missing. The table lists 60,000 to 75,000 clones, roughly four fifths of them singletons, with over 20% in the top ten. Source material: PBMCs. These receptor sequences come from a woman aged 30 to 39 in good health and CMV-seropositive.

This chain joins TRBV2 and TRBJ2-7; 9 bases align to TRBD1. This CDR3 is 16 amino acids long. The ends lost 7 bases at V and 0 bases at J; junction bases unmatched: 10. CDR1 SNHLY and CDR2 FYNNEI come from the germline V gene. In nucleotides, the CDR3 is TGTGCCAGCATCAGTACAGGGGGCGTTAGCTCCTACGAGCAGTACTTC. It specifies CASISTGGVSSYEQYF.

The J gene is TRBJ1-3, the V gene TRBV5-8; D is uncertain. CDR3 size: 14 residues. The germline V and J ends were trimmed by 3 bases and 0 bases, with 7 bases remaining between them. Germline V lookup: CDR1 SGHTS, CDR2 YDEGEE. CDR3 sequence reads: CASSWAASGNTIYF. CDR3 bases: TGTGCCAGCAGCTGGGCAGCCTCTGGAAACACCATATATTTT.

The chain carries TRBV9 and TRBJ2-7; a possible D gene is TRBD1 (6 bases). The V end lost 1 base, the J end lost 7 bases, and 18 bases lay between the germline ends. CDR3 length: 15 amino acids. Germline V CDR1 and CDR2: SGDLS, YYNGEE. CDR3 loop: CASSVTGSSSREQYF. CDR3 sequence (DNA): TGTGCCAGCAGCGTAACAGGGAGCTCTTCTCGGGAGCAGTACTTC.

The V call is TRBV5-4, the J call TRBJ2-7, with D perhaps matching TRBD2 (6 bases). This CDR3 is built from 14 residues. V was shortened by 4 bases and J by 4 bases, with 15 bases between the two germline ends. Germline V gene sequence: CDR1 SGHNT, CDR2 YYREEE (reference sequence). CDR3 region: CASSPGAGGYEQYF. CDR3 nucleotide sequence: TGTGCCAGCAGCCCTGGGGCAGGAGGGTACGAGCAGTACTTC.

The chain has TRBV5-4 and TRBJ2-2; 9 bases agree with TRBD2. V shed 8 bases, J shed 0 bases, and the junction held 11 bases outside the gene matches. This CDR3 is 17 amino acids long. Germline CDR1 reads SGHNT; CDR2 reads YYREEE (reference sequence). The DNA for the CDR3 is TGTGCCAGTTCCCCAGCGGGAGGAGATGCGAACACCGGGGAGCTGTTTTTT. Residues: CASSPAGGDANTGELFF.

CDR3 DNA: TGCGCCAGCAGTGAGTCGAGTAGCAATCAGCCCCAGCATTTT. The encoded protein is CASSESSSNQPQHF. This chain uses TRBV10-1 with TRBJ1-5; no clear D gene. V was pared by 0 bases and J by 0 bases, with 3 bases between. The CDR3 is 14 residues long. Germline loops: CDR1 WNHNN, CDR2 SYGVQD (reference sequence).

The chain uses TRBV29-1 and TRBJ2-7; 9 positions agree with TRBD1. CDR3 length: 12 residues. V lost 7 bases, J lost 6 bases, and 7 bases stayed unmatched. Germline assignment: CDR1 SQVTM and CDR2 ANQGSEA. In DNA, the CDR3 is TGCAGCGCTGGGACAGGGAAGAGCGAGCAGTACTTC. Encoded protein: CSAGTGKSEQYF.

The chain carries TRBV28 and TRBJ1-5; TRBD1 is a possible D gene (6 bases). This CDR3 spans 12 amino acids. Germline V gives CDR1 MDHEN, CDR2 SYDVKM. V lost 7 bases and J 9 bases, leaving 13 bases between the germline ends. The CDR3 nucleotides read TGTGCCAGCACCCCTTCACAGGGGCCCCAGCATTTT. Translation gives CASTPSQGPQHF. Full variable domain (remainder filled in from reference TRBV28 and TRBJ1-5): DVKVTQSSRYLVKRTGEKVFLECVQDMDHENMFWYRQDPGLGLRLIYFSYDVKMKEKGDIPEGYSVSREKKERFSLILESASTNQTSMYLCASTPSQGPQHFGDGTRLSIL.

This chain links TRBV9 with TRBJ1-1; D is possibly TRBD1 (6 bases). Trimming cost V 0 bases and J 0 bases, with 9 bases left between them. The CDR3 loop spans 15 amino acids. Germline assignment: CDR1 SGDLS and CDR2 YYNGEE. In nucleotides, the CDR3 is TGTGCCAGCAGCGTAGGTGGGGGCATGAACACTGAAGCTTTCTTT. Translation: CASSVGGGMNTEAFF.

This chain joins TRBV6-6 and TRBJ2-7; TRBD2 might be the D (5 bases). Germline V gives CDR1 MNHNY, CDR2 SVGAGI (reference sequence). CDR3 length equals 12 residues. Trimming removed 6 bases from V and 5 bases from J, with 11 bases in between. The CDR3 spells CASSQTSDEQYF. CDR3 nucleotide sequence: TGTGCCAGCAGCCAAACTAGTGACGAGCAGTACTTC.

This clone was seen more than once but under ten times. CDR3 amino acids: CASSVVAGRNEQFF. In DNA, the CDR3 is TGTGCCAGCAGCGTAGTAGCAGGGAGGAATGAGCAGTTCTTC. The chain has TRBV9 and TRBJ2-1, with D possibly being TRBD2 (6 bases). The CDR3 is made up of 14 amino acids. Looked up from germline, CDR1 is SGDLS and CDR2 is YYNGEE. Trimming cost V 0 bases and J 7 bases, with 11 bases left between them.

The chain is built from TRBV5-1 and TRBJ2-2; D possibly corresponds to TRBD2 (6 bases). Trimming shortened V by 0 bases and J by 0 bases, and 9 bases separated the two germline ends. Per the germline V gene, CDR1 is SGHRS and CDR2 is YFSETQ. The CDR3 extends over 16 amino acids. The CDR3: CASSLDPGANTGELFF. The CDR3 nucleotides read TGCGCCAGCAGCTTGGATCCGGGAGCGAACACCGGGGAGCTGTTTTTT.

The CDR3 sequence is CASTHRSQNTEAFF. In nucleotides, the CDR3 is TGTGCCAGTACCCATCGGAGCCAGAACACTGAAGCTTTCTTT. The chain combines TRBV19 with TRBJ1-1; D not resolved. Germline CDR1 reads LNHDA; CDR2 reads SQIVND (reference sequence). The V gene lost 7 bases and the J gene lost 1 base, with 13 bases spanning the gap. The CDR3 extends over 14 amino acids.

The chain is built from TRBV7-9 and TRBJ2-5, with 9 bases aligning to TRBD2. Germline CDR1 and CDR2: SEHNR and FQNEAQ (reference sequence). This CDR3 contains 16 residues. The V and J ends lost 1 base and 2 bases, in that order; junction bases with no gene match: 5. The CDR3 DNA follows: TGTGCCAGCAGCTTAGGAGCGGGAGGAGGGCAAGAGACCCAGTACTTC. Encoded protein: CASSLGAGGGQETQYF.

The rearrangement joins TRBV7-9 to TRBJ2-3; D gene ambiguous. The CDR3 spans 14 residues. The germline V gene encodes CDR1 SEHNR and CDR2 FQNEAQ (reference sequence). V was pared by 3 bases and J by 0 bases, with 7 bases between. The DNA for the CDR3 is TGTGCCAGCAGCTTGGCAGTTAGCACAGATACGCAGTATTTT. This codes for CASSLAVSTDTQYF.

V is TRBV30 and J is TRBJ2-3, with 10 bases aligning to TRBD1. Germline V gene lookup returns CDR1 GTSNPN and CDR2 SVGIG (reference sequence). The CDR3 totals 15 residues. V lost 5 bases, J lost 5 bases, and 10 bases stayed unmatched. DNA for the CDR3: TGTGCCTGGGGCAGTGACAGGGGGCATGGAGATACGCAGTATTTT. Amino acids: CAWGSDRGHGDTQYF.

The CDR3 protein is CASSLGQLFSGNTIYF. The CDR3 DNA reads as TGTGCCAGCAGCTTGGGACAGCTCTTCTCTGGAAACACCATATATTTT. The gene calls are TRBV5-6 and TRBJ1-3, with a weak D call TRBD1 (5 bases). From germline, CDR1 is SGHDT and CDR2 YYEEEE. The CDR3 length is 16 residues. V was trimmed by 0 bases and J by 0 bases, leaving 10 bases between them.

V and J are TRBV5-6 and TRBJ2-1, with a tentative D call TRBD1 (5 bases). This CDR3 contains 11 residues. The germline gives CDR1 SGHDT, CDR2 YYEEEE. With 2 bases removed from V and 9 bases from J, the gap between germline ends came to 6 bases. CDR3: CASSLRGEQFF. DNA of the CDR3: TGTGCCAGCAGCTTAAGGGGTGAGCAGTTCTTC.

The chain has TRBV2 and TRBJ2-7, with D possibly TRBD1 on 5 matching bases. Per the germline V gene, CDR1 is SNHLY and CDR2 is FYNNEI. This CDR3 spans 14 amino acids. V shed 6 bases and J shed 5 bases, with 17 bases lying between them. CDR3 sequence: CASRLGPGLHEQYF. DNA of the CDR3: TGTGCCAGCAGGTTGGGTCCAGGGCTCCACGAGCAGTACTTC.

V and J are TRBV30 and TRBJ2-5, with D unclear. V was pared by 2 bases and J by 4 bases, with 5 bases between. The CDR3 covers 11 residues. CDR1 is GTSNPN and CDR2 is SVGIG in the germline V gene (reference sequence). CDR3 region: CAWSFIETQYF. The CDR3 DNA is TGTGCCTGGAGTTTCATAGAGACCCAGTACTTC.

This sequence joins TRBV5-4 and TRBJ1-2, with D perhaps matching TRBD1 (5 bases). Germline CDR1 SGHNT, CDR2 YYREEE (reference sequence). Trimming left V 4 bases short and J 13 bases short, with 14 bases between. The CDR3 length is 11 residues. DNA for the CDR3: TGTGCCAGCAGCGACGGGGGATCGTCCACCTTC. It encodes CASSDGGSSTF.

For this clone: The junction departs from germline at one end; a sequencing error may be responsible. This chain joins TRBV5-6 and TRBJ2-7; D possibly matches TRBD1 or TRBD2 (5 bases each). Germline lookup yields CDR1 SGHDT and CDR2 YYEEEE. This CDR3 spans 14 amino acids. In DNA form, the CDR3 reads TGTGCGAGCAGGGCGGGCAGCGTTTCCTACGAGCAGTACTTC. It encodes CASRAGSVSYEQYF. Full variable domain (remainder filled in from reference TRBV5-6 and TRBJ2-7): DAGVTQSPTHLIKTRGQQVTLRCSPKSGHDTVSWYQQALGQGPQFIFQYYEEEERQRGNFPDRFSGHQFPNYSSELNVNALLLGDSALYLCASRAGSVSYEQYFGPGTRLTVT.

This chain joins TRBV2 and TRBJ1-5; D is possibly TRBD1 (5 bases). Germline CDR1 reads SNHLY; CDR2 reads FYNNEI. Trimming removed 6 bases at V and 2 bases at J, with 11 bases between. The CDR3 spans 14 residues. CDR3 sequence (DNA): TGTGCCAGCAGGGGGACTCGTCGCAATCAGCCCCAGCATTTT. It codes for CASRGTRRNQPQHF.

This chain connects TRBV4-2 to TRBJ2-7, with 7 bases identical to TRBD2. The CDR3 has 15 amino acids. CDR1 LGHNA and CDR2 YNFKEQ come from the germline V gene. Trimming removed 0 bases from V and 4 bases from J; junction bases left unmatched: 6. In DNA, the CDR3 is TGTGCCAGCAGCCAAGAGGGGGGGACTCCATACGAGCAGTACTTC. Protein product: CASSQEGGTPYEQYF.

V is TRBV10-3 and J is TRBJ1-1; 8 bases fit TRBD1. Germline V gene sequence: CDR1 ENHRY, CDR2 SYGVKD. V was clipped by 6 bases and J by 1 base; unmatched bases: 1. The CDR3 extends over 13 amino acids. CDR3 amino acids: CAIRDRGNTEAFF. The CDR3 coding sequence is TGTGCCATCAGAGACAGGGGGAACACTGAAGCTTTCTTT.

About this clone itself: Mismatch with germline at one junction end may stem from a read error. J is TRBJ2-6 and V is TRBV6-1, with D possibly being TRBD1 (5 bases). Germline assignment: CDR1 MNHNS and CDR2 SASEGT. This CDR3 comprises 12 residues. The CDR3 is CASDLSYGRVSF. The CDR3 DNA follows: TGTGCCAGCGACCTCTCGTATGGCAGGGTTTCTTTC.

CDR3 sequence reads: CASSFSRRWGGAETQYF. As DNA, the CDR3 is TGTGCCAGCAGCTTCAGTCGTCGTTGGGGGGGCGCGGAGACCCAGTACTTC. The chain is built from TRBV7-6 and TRBJ2-5, with D possibly TRBD2 on 7 matching bases. This CDR3 has 17 amino acids. Germline V gene data show CDR1 as SGHVS and CDR2 as FNYEAQ. Trimming pared 3 bases from V and 5 bases from J, leaving 22 bases between.